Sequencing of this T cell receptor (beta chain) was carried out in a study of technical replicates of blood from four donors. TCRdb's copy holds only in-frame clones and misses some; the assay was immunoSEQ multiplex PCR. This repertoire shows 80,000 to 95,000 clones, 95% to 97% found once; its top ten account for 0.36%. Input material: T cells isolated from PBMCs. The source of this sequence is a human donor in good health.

CDR3 DNA: TGTGCCAGCAGCTTAGAGGCGGCACCGTACGAGCAGTACTTC. This translates into CASSLEAAPYEQYF. This sequence joins TRBV7-6 and TRBJ2-7, with D hard to call. The CDR3 extends over 14 amino acids. Trimming shortened V by 1 base and J by 4 bases, and 11 bases separated the two germline ends. Germline CDR1 reads SGHVS; CDR2 reads FNYEAQ.